This is a list of T cell receptor beta chains from one sample in a study of blood T cell repertoires in COVID-19. TCRdb's table, derived via immunoSEQ multiplex PCR, lists solely in-frame clones and lacks some. The sample gives more than 150,000 clones, 65% to 90% of which show up once; 12% is in the top ten. Sample: PBMCs or T cells enriched from blood (not recorded which). The receptors derive from a man aged 40-49 years who had recovered from COVID-19. The CDR3 runs from the conserved cysteine through the conserved F or W. The order of the fields is D gene, J gene, clone size, V gene, CDR3 DNA, CDR3 protein. The D gene is left open where the match is weak. Clone size is stated in some rows and not others, as once, few, many or a class when expanded.

TRBD2,TRBJ2-3,-,TRBV10-2,TGCGCCAGCGGAACGCTGGGGGTTCTAGCGGCCCCTACTAGCACAGATACGCAGTATTTT,CASGTLGVLAAPTSTDTQYF
-,TRBJ2-4,-,TRBV4-3,TGCGCCAGCAGCCAAGATGGCCCCCGGGGCATTCAGTACTTC,CASSQDGPRGIQYF
-,TRBJ1-1,-,TRBV7-3,TGTGCCAGCAGCTTATGGGCCAGGGCGATGAACACTGAAGCTTTCTTT,CASSLWARAMNTEAFF
-,TRBJ1-2,few,TRBV24-1,TGTGCCACCAGCCCTGCGGGGGGGAACTATGGCTACACCTTC,CATSPAGGNYGYTF
-,TRBJ1-5,few,TRBV7-2,TGTGCCAGCAGCCAAAGCGGGGGGAAGGAGCCCCAGCATTTT,CASSQSGGKEPQHF
TRBD2,TRBJ2-4,-,TRBV3-1/TRBV3-2,TGTGCCAGCAGCCATACCGGGACTAGCGGGAACGGGGGCAAAAACATTCAGTACTTC,CASSHTGTSGNGGKNIQYF
TRBD2,TRBJ2-1,-,TRBV3-1/TRBV3-2,TGTGCCAGCAGCCAAGATTTGGCGGGAGCCTACAATGAGCAGTTCTTC,CASSQDLAGAYNEQFF
TRBD1,TRBJ2-2,-,TRBV24-1,TGTGCCACCAGTGACCCCCGGACAGGGGACACCGGGGAGCTGTTTTTT,CATSDPRTGDTGELFF
-,TRBJ1-2,-,TRBV29-1,TGCAGCGTTGACAACGGGTATGGCTACACCTTC,CSVDNGYGYTF
-,TRBJ2-1,-,TRBV10-3,TGTGCCATCAGTGAGCCAGGACTAAGCAATGAGCAGTTCTTC,CAISEPGLSNEQFF
-,TRBJ1-5,-,TRBV28,TGTGCCAGCAGCTTCCCTCCCAGACAGGACGCCAATCAGCCCCAGCATTTT,CASSFPPRQDANQPQHF
-,TRBJ2-5,-,TRBV3-1/TRBV3-2,TGTGCCAGCATGGGGGGGCTTTTTTGGGAGACCCAGTACTTC,CASMGGLFWETQYF
-,TRBJ1-2,-,TRBV5-6,TGTGCCAGCAGCTTGCAGGGGAATGACTATGGCTACACCTTC,CASSLQGNDYGYTF
TRBD1,TRBJ2-3,-,TRBV6-2/TRBV6-3,TGTGCCAGCAGTTACCCTCGACAGGGGCGCACAGATACGCAGTATTTT,CASSYPRQGRTDTQYF
-,TRBJ2-1,-,TRBV5-1,TGCGCCAGCAGCTTAGGGACTTACAATGAGCAGTTCTTC,CASSLGTYNEQFF
TRBD2,TRBJ2-5,-,TRBV19,TGTGCCAGTAGTACCGGGACTAGCGGGACGGGCCAGTACTTC,CASSTGTSGTGQYF
-,TRBJ2-7,-,TRBV7-9,TGTGCCAGCAGCTTAGCTGCTACCGGGTACGAGCAGTACTTC,CASSLAATGYEQYF
-,TRBJ2-1,-,TRBV28,TGTGCCAGCAGTTTCGGGGGATTCGAGGGGATCTACAATGAGCAGTTCTTC,CASSFGGFEGIYNEQFF
-,TRBJ1-3,-,TRBV6-6,TGTGCCAGCATAATAGTCCCGGGAAACACCATATATTTT,CASIIVPGNTIYF
-,TRBJ2-2,-,TRBV7-2,TGTGCCAGCAGCGCGTCAACGGACTGGACCGGGGAGCTGTTTTTT,CASSASTDWTGELFF
TRBD2,TRBJ2-1,-,TRBV27,TGTGCCAGCAGTTTTTCGCGGGAGGGCCGAAGGGAGCAGTTCTTC,CASSFSREGRREQFF
TRBD1,TRBJ1-2,-,TRBV2,TGTGCCAGCAGTAAACAGGGGGCTCATGGCTACACCTTC,CASSKQGAHGYTF
TRBD1,TRBJ1-5,-,TRBV12-3/TRBV12-4,TGTGCCAGCGACAGGGGGACTCAGCCCCAGCATTTT,CASDRGTQPQHF
-,TRBJ2-7,-,TRBV5-4,TGTGCCAGCAGCTTGGTGGGGCAAGGACCCTACTACGAGCAGTACTTC,CASSLVGQGPYYEQYF
TRBD1,TRBJ2-1,-,TRBV29-1,TGCAGCGTTGAAGTCTACAGGGGGTTCAATGAGCAGTTCTTC,CSVEVYRGFNEQFF
-,TRBJ2-3,-,TRBV28,TGTGCCAGCAGTTCGACTGGAAAAGATACGCAGTATTTT,CASSSTGKDTQYF
-,TRBJ1-5,-,TRBV7-8,TGTGCCAGCAGCTTAGATTCCGGGGGGCAGTACAATCAGCCCCAGCATTTT,CASSLDSGGQYNQPQHF
-,TRBJ1-3,many,TRBV4-3,TGCGCCAGCAGCCAAGAAATAGGCAGGAACACCATATATTTT,CASSQEIGRNTIYF
TRBD1,TRBJ1-2,-,TRBV7-2,TGTGCCAGCAGCCCGGGACAGGGGGCAAGTGGCTACACCTTC,CASSPGQGASGYTF
-,TRBJ1-3,-,TRBV19,TGTGCCAGTAGTACAGGACACACCTCTGGAAACACCATATATTTT,CASSTGHTSGNTIYF
TRBD2,TRBJ2-3,-,TRBV10-3,TGTGCCATCAGTGGGTCAGGGACTAGTCTCCCAGATACGCAGTATTTT,CAISGSGTSLPDTQYF
TRBD1,TRBJ1-4,-,TRBV27,TGTGCCAGCAGCTATACCCCGACAGGGGCTAATGAAAAACTGTTTTTT,CASSYTPTGANEKLFF
TRBD1,TRBJ1-2,-,TRBV5-1,TGCGCCAGCAGCGGAACCGCCGGGACAGCTTTCGGCTACACCTTC,CASSGTAGTAFGYTF
TRBD2,TRBJ2-5,-,TRBV24-1,TGTGCCACCAGTGAGTCCGGGACTAGCGGGAGCCTGTACTTC,CATSESGTSGSLYF
-,TRBJ2-3,-,TRBV10-1,TGCGCCAGCAGCGACAGAAGCACAGATACGCAGTATTTT,CASSDRSTDTQYF
TRBD2,TRBJ2-1,-,TRBV2,TGTGCCAGCAGTCCTCTGACTAGCGGGAGTTTGAATGAGCAGTTCTTC,CASSPLTSGSLNEQFF
-,TRBJ1-2,-,TRBV5-1,TGCGCCAGCAGCTTAAGTTCCCAGGGATCTGGCTACACCTTC,CASSLSSQGSGYTF
TRBD1,TRBJ1-2,-,TRBV9,TGTGCCAGCAGCGCCACAGGGGGCGCGTCTGGCTACACCTTC,CASSATGGASGYTF
TRBD2,TRBJ2-3,-,TRBV7-3,TGTGCCAGCAGCTCCTTTAGCGGGAGGAAGTATTTT,CASSSFSGRKYF
-,TRBJ1-2,once,TRBV18,TGTGCCAGCTCACCAGACGTAGGGGGGGGTAGCTACTATGGCTACACCTTC,CASSPDVGGGSYYGYTF
-,TRBJ2-7,-,TRBV5-1,TGCGCCAGCAGCTTGACCCAGACAGCCTCCTACGAGCAGTACTTC,CASSLTQTASYEQYF
-,TRBJ1-1,-,TRBV19,TGTGCCAGTAGTATAGATCAGGGATTGAACACTGAAGCTTTCTTT,CASSIDQGLNTEAFF
-,TRBJ2-5,once,TRBV7-9,TGTGCCAGCAGCTTCCAGGGACTGGAGACCCAGTACTTC,CASSFQGLETQYF
TRBD1,TRBJ1-1,-,TRBV30,TGTGCCTGGAGTGTGACGACAGGGGTGACTGAAGCTTTCTTT,CAWSVTTGVTEAFF
-,TRBJ2-2,many,TRBV5-4,TGTGCCAGCAGCTTGACTACCACAAACACCGGGGAGCTGTTTTTT,CASSLTTTNTGELFF
TRBD1,TRBJ1-2,-,TRBV7-2,TGTGCCAGCAGCTTAGAGGGACAGGTCCTCTATGGCTACACCTTC,CASSLEGQVLYGYTF
TRBD2,TRBJ2-5,-,TRBV3-1/TRBV3-2,TGTGCCAGCAGCCAGGGGGCTAGCGGGACCCAAGAGACCCAGTACTTC,CASSQGASGTQETQYF
TRBD1,TRBJ2-3,-,TRBV7-3,TGTGCCAGCAGTCCGACAGGGAGCACAGATACGCAGTATTTT,CASSPTGSTDTQYF
TRBD1,TRBJ1-2,once,TRBV19,TGTGCCAGTTACCGGGACAGGGGGCATGGCTACACCTTC,CASYRDRGHGYTF
-,TRBJ2-2,-,TRBV12-5,TGTGCTAGTGGTTACTTAGGGCTCGGGGAGAACACCGGGGAGCTGTTTTTT,CASGYLGLGENTGELFF
TRBD1,TRBJ2-7,-,TRBV13,TGTGCCAGCAGCTCAACGAAACGTGACAGGGTCCACGAGCAGTACTTC,CASSSTKRDRVHEQYF
-,TRBJ2-4,-,TRBV7-2,TGTGCCAGCAGTTCGACTATCGGCGAAAACATTCAGTACTTC,CASSSTIGENIQYF
TRBD2,TRBJ2-3,-,TRBV5-4,TGTGCCAGCAGCTTGGATTCGGGGGGTGGATCAGATACGCAGTATTTT,CASSLDSGGGSDTQYF
-,TRBJ1-2,-,TRBV2,TGTGCCAGCAGTGAAGACCCGCGGGAAGATGGCTACACCTTC,CASSEDPREDGYTF